Sequencing of this T cell receptor beta chain was carried out in a study of blood T cell repertoires in COVID-19. Study information: Samples of COVID-19 (acute and convalescent) were obtained from the United States, Italy and Spain. In each case, the material was cDNA or gDNA derived from T cells, B-cell-depleted T cells, or PBMCs.

Original data processing: Estimation of nucleated cell counts relied on the amplification of reference gene primers. Libraries were prepared by immunoSEQ multiplex PCR; TCRdb keeps only in-frame clonotypes and omits some of them. V and J calls and clone size are copied from that table; D and trimming were computed from the DNA. This table has about 150,000 clones, around 86% appearing once. The CDR3 totals 14 residues. Germline loops: CDR1 SGHTA, CDR2 FQGTGA. V dropped 2 bases and J dropped 2 bases, with 9 bases sitting between them. The chain has TRBV7-3 and TRBJ1-1; no firm D call. The sample was peripheral blood. The source of this sequence is an elderly man with acute or convalescent COVID-19. CDR3: CASSLLGGNTEAFF. CDR3 bases: TGTGCCAGCAGCTTACTCGGAGGTAACACTGAAGCTTTCTTT. Full variable domain (rest looked up from reference TRBV7-3 and TRBJ1-1): GAGVSQTPSNKVTEKGKYVELRCDPISGHTALYWYRQSLGQGPEFLIYFQGTGAADDSGLPNDRFFAVRPEGSVSTLKIQRTERGDSAVYLCASSLLGGNTEAFFGQGTRLTVV.